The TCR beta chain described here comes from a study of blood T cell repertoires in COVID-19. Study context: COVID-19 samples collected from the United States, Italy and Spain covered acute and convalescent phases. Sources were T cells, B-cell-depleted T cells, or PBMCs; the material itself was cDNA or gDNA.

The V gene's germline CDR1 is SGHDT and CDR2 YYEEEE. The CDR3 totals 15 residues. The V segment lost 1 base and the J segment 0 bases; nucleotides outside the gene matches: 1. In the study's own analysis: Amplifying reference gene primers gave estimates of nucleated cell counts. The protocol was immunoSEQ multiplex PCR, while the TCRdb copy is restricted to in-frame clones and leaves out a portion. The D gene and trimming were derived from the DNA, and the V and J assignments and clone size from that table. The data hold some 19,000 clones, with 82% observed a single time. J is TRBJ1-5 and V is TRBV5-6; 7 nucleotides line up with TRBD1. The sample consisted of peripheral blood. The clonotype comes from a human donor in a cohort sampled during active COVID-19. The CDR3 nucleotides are TGTGCCAGCAGCTTGACAGGGGTTAGCAATCAGCCCCAGCATTTT. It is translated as CASSLTGVSNQPQHF. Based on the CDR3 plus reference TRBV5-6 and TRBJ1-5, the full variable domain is DAGVTQSPTHLIKTRGQQVTLRCSPKSGHDTVSWYQQALGQGPQFIFQYYEEEERQRGNFPDRFSGHQFPNYSSELNVNALLLGDSALYLCASSLTGVSNQPQHFGDGTRLSIL.